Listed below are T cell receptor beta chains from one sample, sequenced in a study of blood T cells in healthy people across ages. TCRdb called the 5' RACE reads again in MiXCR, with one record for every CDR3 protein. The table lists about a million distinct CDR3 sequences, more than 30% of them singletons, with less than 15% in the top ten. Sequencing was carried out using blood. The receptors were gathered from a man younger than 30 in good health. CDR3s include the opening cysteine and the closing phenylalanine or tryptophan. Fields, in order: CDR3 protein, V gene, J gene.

CDR3: CASQRLTGTSGDEQYF
V: TRBV5-5
J: TRBJ2-7

CDR3: CASSSLWGSNQPQHF
V: TRBV6-6
J: TRBJ1-5

CDR3: CASSHGLANYGYTF
V: TRBV12-3/TRBV12-4
J: TRBJ1-2

CDR3: CASSQDWTGDETQYF
V: TRBV4-3
J: TRBJ2-5

CDR3: CASSEGGAPNQPQHF
V: TRBV9
J: TRBJ1-5

CDR3: CSARLGSPNTEAFF
V: TRBV20-1
J: TRBJ1-1

CDR3: CAISESGTGSTEAFF
V: TRBV10-3
J: TRBJ1-1

CDR3: CASSLHRGTGQPQHF
V: TRBV4-2
J: TRBJ1-5

CDR3: CASRPIRGSNQPQHF
V: TRBV6-5
J: TRBJ1-5

CDR3: CASSSGAGTGLMNTEAFF
V: TRBV5-1
J: TRBJ1-1

CDR3: CATSRRAGGYNEQFF
V: TRBV15
J: TRBJ2-1

CDR3: CASSQENRAGGYTF
V: TRBV4-1
J: TRBJ1-2

CDR3: CAITAGSDTQYF
V: TRBV10-3
J: TRBJ2-3

CDR3: CASSPGIGLGTDTQYF
V: TRBV7-2
J: TRBJ2-3

CDR3: CASSYGLAGVPGNIQYF
V: TRBV5-1
J: TRBJ2-4

CDR3: CSARATRAGNQPRHF
V: TRBV20-1
J: TRBJ1-5

CDR3: CASCPARSGNQPQHF
V: TRBV6-5
J: TRBJ1-5

CDR3: CSARDSARARYNEQFF
V: TRBV20-1
J: TRBJ2-1

CDR3: CASSLGQVLTEAFF
V: TRBV7-2
J: TRBJ1-1

CDR3: CASSFGNLNKNNSPLHF
V: TRBV7-2
J: TRBJ1-6

CDR3: CASSQGLWIQYF
V: TRBV14
J: TRBJ2-7

CDR3: CASSSTGTGSMNTEAFF
V: TRBV11-2
J: TRBJ1-1

CDR3: CASSLLGRETYGYTF
V: TRBV7-2
J: TRBJ1-2

CDR3: CASSFGDYGMETQYF
V: TRBV6-2/TRBV6-3
J: TRBJ2-5